These 10 T cell receptor beta chains were sequenced from one sample in a study of T cells in narcolepsy. Some clones are missing from TCRdb's copy, which holds only in-frame ones; the method was immunoSEQ multiplex PCR. The sample gives tens of thousands of clones, approximately 89% of which show up once; roughly 1% is in the top ten. The sequenced sample consisted of memory (CD45RA-) CD4+ T cells from blood. The source is a human donor in good health.

The chain joins TRBV7-9 to TRBJ2-1; 8 nucleotides align to TRBD2. V lost 5 bases to trimming and J lost 4 bases; unmatched junction nucleotides: 10. Germline V gene lookup returns CDR1 SEHNR and CDR2 FQNEAQ (reference sequence). The CDR3 loop spans 16 amino acids. CDR3 protein: CASSRDTGGPYNEQFF. CDR3 DNA: TGTGCCAGCAGCCGGGACACGGGAGGGCCATACAATGAGCAGTTCTTC.

The V call is TRBV6-5, the J call TRBJ1-2; TRBD1 agrees at 8 bases. The CDR3 is made up of 16 amino acids. Germline lookup yields CDR1 MNHEY and CDR2 SVGAGI. V lost 2 bases to trimming and J lost 2 bases; unmatched junction nucleotides: 7. CDR3 residues: CASSYPTGARNYGYTF. The DNA for the CDR3 is TGTGCCAGCAGTTACCCGACAGGGGCCAGGAACTATGGCTACACCTTC.

V is TRBV5-1 and J is TRBJ2-1, with 11 bases identical to TRBD2. The V gene end was trimmed by 1 base and the J gene end by 9 bases; junction bases not matched to a gene: 12. CDR3 length: 17 amino acids. Germline values: CDR1 SGHRS, CDR2 YFSETQ. The CDR3 here is CASSLLLAGGLNPEQFF. DNA for the CDR3: TGCGCCAGCAGCTTGTTGTTAGCGGGGGGGCTTAATCCTGAGCAGTTCTTC.

The chain combines TRBV7-9 with TRBJ1-4; D may be TRBD1 (5 bases). Per the germline V gene, CDR1 is SEHNR and CDR2 is FQNEAQ (reference sequence). The CDR3 sequence is 15 residues long. V dropped 5 bases and J dropped 6 bases, with 16 bases sitting between them. The CDR3: CASSPEGVGYEKLFF. The CDR3, as DNA: TGTGCCAGCAGCCCCGAAGGGGTGGGGTATGAAAAACTGTTTTTT.

The chain couples TRBV19 to TRBJ2-4; TRBD2 aligns across 11 bases. CDR3 length: 21 amino acids. Germline V gene data show CDR1 as LNHDA and CDR2 as SQIVND (reference sequence). V trimming: 6 bases; J trimming: 0 bases; junction bases outside the gene matches: 19. This chain's CDR3 is CASSPRGIAGGPLLAKNIQYF. In DNA, the CDR3 is TGTGCCAGTAGCCCCCGCGGGATAGCGGGAGGGCCCCTTCTAGCCAAAAACATTCAGTACTTC.

The chain employs TRBV2 and TRBJ2-7; unclear D gene. Trimming shortened V by 2 bases and J by 6 bases, and 8 bases separated the two germline ends. The length of the CDR3 is 12 residues. Germline V gives CDR1 SNHLY, CDR2 FYNNEI. Here the CDR3 reads CASSERAGEQYF. The DNA for the CDR3 is TGTGCCAGCAGTGAAAGGGCAGGCGAGCAGTACTTC.

The V gene is TRBV2, the J gene TRBJ2-2; possibly TRBD2 for D (5 bases). CDR3 length: 16 amino acids. CDR1 and CDR2 (germline): SNHLY, FYNNEI. The V and J ends lost 7 bases and 0 bases respectively, with 15 bases between them. In nucleotides, the CDR3 is TGTGCCAGCACCCCGGGGAACCCATCGAACACCGGGGAGCTGTTTTTT. Translating gives CASTPGNPSNTGELFF.

J is TRBJ1-1 and V is TRBV2, with TRBD1 matching 7 bases. CDR3 length equals 16 residues. The germline V gene encodes CDR1 SNHLY and CDR2 FYNNEI. The trim removed 10 bases at V and 2 bases at J, leaving 16 bases unmatched. For the CDR3, the DNA is TGTGCCATCCCGGGACAGACAAACCTCGGCAACACTGAAGCTTTCTTT. It translates to CAIPGQTNLGNTEAFF.

The genes are TRBV7-3 and TRBJ2-2; D possibly corresponds to TRBD2 (5 bases). This CDR3 spans 14 amino acids. V gave up 3 bases and J gave up 6 bases, with 11 bases separating them. Germline loops: CDR1 SGHTA, CDR2 FQGTGA. For the CDR3, the DNA is TGTGCCAGCAGCTTCCGTCGGGGATCCGGGGAGCTGTTTTTT. It is translated as CASSFRRGSGELFF.

This clone showed up just a few times. The chain carries TRBV7-2 and TRBJ1-5, with 8 bases fitting TRBD1. CDR1 and CDR2 from the germline V gene are SGHTA and FQGNSA. The CDR3 sequence is 16 residues long. Trimming at V came to 3 bases and at J to 2 bases, leaving 6 bases not matched to a gene. CDR3 protein: CASSFRQGAGNQPQHF. CDR3 nucleotide sequence: TGTGCCAGCAGCTTCCGCCAGGGGGCCGGCAATCAGCCCCAGCATTTT.